The 17 T cell receptor beta chains reported below all come from one sample, sequenced in a study of regulatory T cells in long-lasting Graves disease. In building TCR beta libraries, iRepertoire HTBI primers were used together with Arm-PCR of CDR3 regions. Via MiXCR, TCRdb re-called the multiplex PCR reads, giving one row per CDR3 protein. In the table there are about 420,000 distinct CDR3 sequences, over 15% of which are singletons. Time point specified: newly diagnosed GD, antithyroid drugs for less than 3 months. PBMC RNA was the source of the TCR library. The data were also submitted as part of a second study, on T cells in Graves' hyperthyroidism and ophthalmopathy.

Sequencing used peripheral blood mononuclear cells (PBMCs), obtained at new diagnosis, from a patient treated with antithyroid drugs. These receptors were taken from a woman between 18 and 29 years old with Graves disease.

The chain has TRBV20-1 and TRBJ1-6, with 7 nucleotides matching TRBD1. After removal of 5 bases from V and 7 bases from J, the junction contained 8 bases not matched to a gene. The V gene's germline CDR1 is DFQATT and CDR2 SNEGSKA (reference sequence). This CDR3 is built from 14 residues. The CDR3 protein is CSAPPGGKNSPLHF. As DNA, the CDR3 is TGCAGTGCTCCTCCAGGGGGTAAAAATTCACCCCTCCACTTT.

This clonotype was seen a few times. The chain joins TRBV27 to TRBJ1-1, with D perhaps TRBD1 (5 bases). Trimming pared 4 bases from V and 8 bases from J, leaving 14 bases between. This CDR3 has 13 residues. Germline V lookup: CDR1 MNHEY, CDR2 SMNVEV (reference sequence). This chain's CDR3 is CASSYRGPGEAFF. The CDR3 DNA reads TGTGCCAGCAGTTATAGGGGTCCCGGGGAAGCTTTCTTT.

This clonotype was observed a handful of times. One junction end does not reproduce the germline sequence, and a read error may be involved. The rearrangement joins TRBV28 to TRBJ1-6; D is perhaps TRBD1 (6 bases). This CDR3 comprises 16 residues. Per germline, CDR1 MDHEN and CDR2 SYDVKM. CDR3: CACSLGGGSWNSPLHF. DNA for the CDR3: TGTGCCTGCAGCCTAGGGGGGGGTTCTTGGAATTCACCCCTCCACTTT. Looking up the rest from reference TRBV28 and TRBJ1-6 gives the full variable domain: DVKVTQSSRYLVKRTGEKVFLECVQDMDHENMFWYRQDPGLGLRLIYFSYDVKMKEKGDIPEGYSVSREKKERFSLILESASTNQTSMYLCACSLGGGSWNSPLHFGNGTRLTVT.

This clonotype appeared many times. The chain combines TRBV28 with TRBJ2-6; 7 bases map to TRBD1. CDR1 is MDHEN, CDR2 SYDVKM, per germline. CDR3 length equals 19 residues. V gave up 2 bases and J gave up 1 base; unmatched junction bases: 11. CDR3 amino acids: CASSLPRRTGLSGANVLTF. CDR3 nucleotides: TGTGCCAGCAGTTTACCCCGGCGGACAGGCCTTTCTGGGGCCAACGTCCTGACTTTC.

In its sample, this clonotype was seen many times. The chain recombines TRBV30 with TRBJ2-7; D call uncertain. V gave up 5 bases and J gave up 1 base, with 12 bases separating them. There are 13 residues in the CDR3. CDR1 is GTSNPN and CDR2 is SVGIG in the germline V gene (reference sequence). CDR3 bases: TGTGCCTGGTCCGCGGAGAATTCCTACGAGCAGTACTTC. Protein: CAWSAENSYEQYF.

This clonotype is medium-sized. This CDR3 reads CASSLGPTGVGEQYF. CDR3 DNA sequence: TGTGCCAGCAGTTTGGGTCCGACAGGAGTCGGCGAGCAGTACTTC. The chain employs TRBV27 and TRBJ2-7; possible D gene TRBD1, 6 bases. V lost 3 bases and J 6 bases, leaving 18 bases between the germline ends. The CDR3 spans 15 residues. Germline V gene lookup returns CDR1 MNHEY and CDR2 SMNVEV (reference sequence).

Points on this clonotype: A single base separates this from a much larger clone, so it may be a read error. The J gene is TRBJ2-3, the V gene TRBV7-3; D not certain. The V gene lost 5 bases and the J gene lost 2 bases, with 8 bases spanning the gap. The CDR3 is made up of 13 amino acids. CDR1 and CDR2 from the germline V gene are SGHTA and FQGTGA. CDR3 nucleotides: TGTGCCAGCAGCGATAGAGTCACAGATACGCAGTATTTT. Translating it yields CASSDRVTDTQYF. Full variable domain (rest looked up from reference TRBV7-3 and TRBJ2-3): GAGVSQTPSNKVTEKGKYVELRCDPISGHTALYWYRQSLGQGPEFLIYFQGTGAADDSGLPNDRFFAVRPEGSVSTLKIQRTERGDSAVYLCASSDRVTDTQYFGPGTRLTVL.

This chain uses TRBV4-1 with TRBJ1-2, with 9 bases fitting TRBD1. With 0 bases clipped from V and 4 bases from J, the junction kept 6 bases outside the gene matches. Germline values: CDR1 MGHRA, CDR2 YSYEKL. The CDR3 is 16 residues long. Written as DNA, the CDR3 is TGCGCCAGCAGCCAAGATCTGACAGGGGGGATCTATGGCTACACCTTC. This translates into CASSQDLTGGIYGYTF.

The chain employs TRBV12-3 or TRBV12-4 and TRBJ2-7; 8 bases line up with TRBD1. The junction had 6 bases not matched to a gene; V was cut back by 5 bases and J by 6 bases. CDR3 size: 13 residues. The CDR3 here is CASSDRGVGEQYF. CDR3 bases: TGTGCCAGCAGTGACAGGGGAGTGGGCGAGCAGTACTTC.

This clonotype was counted ten times or more. The rearrangement links TRBV12-3 or TRBV12-4 to TRBJ2-1; TRBD2 agrees at 8 bases. The CDR3 consists of 16 residues. V dropped 3 bases and J dropped 5; count of bases not matched to a gene: 9. In DNA form, the CDR3 reads TGTGCCAGCAGTTTGTCTTCTAGCGGGCAACACAATGAGCAGTTCTTC. It codes for CASSLSSSGQHNEQFF.

Notes on this clonotype: Likely a read error: the CDR3 ends without its conserved phenylalanine or tryptophan. The limits of the CDR3 on the DNA are not certain, so only TCRdb's listed CDR3 is given. This chain joins TRBV5-1 and TRBJ2-7; TRBD1 is the table's D call, not checked against the DNA. Germline loops: CDR1 SGHRS, CDR2 YFSETQ. The CDR3 sequence runs 12 residues, both termini included. This chain's CDR3 is CASSPTGYEEYL.

This clonotype was counted between two and nine times. The chain combines TRBV11-2 with TRBJ2-5, with 11 bases aligning to TRBD2. This CDR3 comprises 19 residues. Germline CDR1 SGHAT, CDR2 FQNNGV. Germline trimming cut 1 base from V and 0 bases from J; bases unmatched to any gene: 10. The CDR3 DNA reads TGTGCCAGCAGCTTAGGGCTAGCGGGAGGCGGGTTTTACCAAGAGACCCAGTACTTC. This sequence encodes CASSLGLAGGGFYQETQYF.

This rearrangement joins TRBV3-1 to TRBJ2-6; D unclear. The CDR3 sequence is 19 residues long. Germline V gene sequence: CDR1 LGHDT, CDR2 YNNKEL (reference sequence). Trimming removed 10 bases from V and 0 bases from J, with 25 bases in between. Here the CDR3 DNA reads TGTGCCAACCCCCAGATTTCCGGGCCAAGAGTCTCTGGGGCCAACGTCCTGACTTTC. It specifies CANPQISGPRVSGANVLTF.

This clonotype was counted a few times. The rearrangement joins TRBV6-2 or TRBV6-3 to TRBJ1-2; unclear D gene. V gave up 0 bases and J gave up 2 bases, with 10 bases separating them. The V gene's germline CDR1 is MNHEY and CDR2 SVGEGT. CDR3 length: 15 residues. The CDR3 DNA reads as TGTGCCAGCAGTTACTCGGGAGGGAGGAACTATGGCTACACCTTC. Its protein product is CASSYSGGRNYGYTF.

This clonotype was recorded a few times. CDR3 sequence (DNA): TGCAGCGTTGAATGGGGACAGGGAGAGACCCAGTACTTC. Its translation is CSVEWGQGETQYF. The genes are TRBV29-1 and TRBJ2-5, with TRBD1 identical over 9 bases. This CDR3 is built from 13 residues. In germline, CDR1 is SQVTM, CDR2 ANQGSEA. V lost 2 bases and J lost 4; bases outside the gene matches: 2.

On this clonotype: The CDR3 does not close with the conserved phenylalanine or tryptophan, likely indicating a read error. The DNA is omitted, as the CDR3 cannot be located on it reliably, and the CDR3 follows TCRdb's listing. J is TRBJ2-1 and V is TRBV27. The CDR3 sequence runs 13 residues, both termini included. Germline assignment: CDR1 MNHEY and CDR2 SMNVEV (reference sequence). CDR3 in amino acids: CASRHDNTDTQYL.

This sequence joins TRBV5-1 and TRBJ2-1; 11 bases map to TRBD2. V lost 4 bases to trimming and J lost 4 bases; unmatched junction nucleotides: 10. The CDR3 sequence is 17 residues long. The germline V gene encodes CDR1 SGHRS and CDR2 YFSETQ. The CDR3 loop reads CASSTRPGTSGYNEQFF. The CDR3, as DNA: TGCGCCAGCAGCACCCGCCCAGGGACTAGCGGATACAATGAGCAGTTCTTC.